One sample yielded the 7 T cell receptor beta chains listed below, sequenced in a study of early T cells in non-severe SARS-CoV-2 infection. TCRdb reanalysed the 5' RACE reads using MiXCR and keeps one entry per CDR3 protein. The sample contains roughly 80,000 distinct CDR3 sequences, about 10% of which appear only once. The sample was whole blood, taken at baseline. These TCRs come from an adult who was a healthcare worker with PCR-confirmed SARS-CoV-2 infection or an uninfected control (not recorded which).

This chain joins TRBV9 and TRBJ1-4; D might be TRBD1 (5 bases). CDR3 length: 14 residues. Germline CDR1 reads SGDLS; CDR2 reads YYNGEE. V shed 0 bases and J shed 8 bases, with 11 bases lying between them. The CDR3 here is CASSVEPRAEKLFF. The DNA for the CDR3 is TGTGCCAGCAGCGTAGAGCCCAGGGCGGAAAAACTGTTTTTT.

V gene TRBV7-3 combines with J gene TRBJ2-3; perhaps TRBD2 as D (5 bases). The CDR3 is 14 amino acids. Trimming cost V 2 bases and J 5 bases, with 11 bases left between them. Per the germline V gene, CDR1 is SGHTA and CDR2 is FQGTGA. This chain's CDR3 is CASSLAGGLDTQYF. Here the CDR3 DNA reads TGTGCCAGCAGCTTAGCGGGCGGCTTAGATACGCAGTATTTT.

V usage is TRBV29-1 and J usage is TRBJ1-2, with D maybe TRBD1 (6 bases). Germline loops: CDR1 SQVTM, CDR2 ANQGSEA. V was cut by 5 bases and J by 8 bases, with 12 bases left in between. This CDR3 has 11 residues. CDR3 in amino acids: CSVTGAEGYTF. The CDR3 DNA reads TGCAGCGTTACGGGGGCTGAAGGCTACACCTTC.

The chain is built from TRBV28 and TRBJ1-1, with TRBD1 matching 8 bases. V lost 5 bases to trimming and J lost 3 bases; unmatched junction nucleotides: 11. The CDR3 loop spans 16 amino acids. Per the germline V gene, CDR1 is MDHEN and CDR2 is SYDVKM. CDR3 DNA sequence: TGTGCCAGCAGTCACCTTGGACAGGGTGTCGACACTGAAGCTTTCTTT. Residues: CASSHLGQGVDTEAFF.

This clonotype was seen at least ten times. The gene calls are TRBV2 and TRBJ2-6; a weak D match, TRBD1 (7 bases). V lost 5 bases to trimming and J lost 6 bases, with 14 bases between them. Germline CDR1 and CDR2: SNHLY and FYNNEI. CDR3 length equals 15 residues. CDR3 bases: TGTGCCAGCAGTAAATCCAGGGGGGCGGCCAACGTCCTGACTTTC. This codes for CASSKSRGAANVLTF.

V usage is TRBV9 and J usage is TRBJ2-2, with a weak D call TRBD2 (5 bases). The CDR3 is made up of 14 amino acids. V shed 5 bases and J shed 1 base, with 9 bases lying between them. The germline gives CDR1 SGDLS, CDR2 YYNGEE. CDR3 sequence: CASRGRGNTGELFF. The CDR3 DNA follows: TGTGCCAGCAGAGGACGGGGGAACACCGGGGAGCTGTTTTTT.

The chain is built from TRBV7-2 and TRBJ1-4; 7 nucleotides align to TRBD1. The germline V gene has CDR1 SGHTA and CDR2 FQGNSA. Trimming cost V 7 bases and J 7 bases; bases outside gene matches: 6. This CDR3 is built from 13 residues. The CDR3: CASNRQGGEKLFF. For the CDR3, the DNA is TGTGCCAGCAACCGACAGGGAGGTGAAAAACTGTTTTTT.